One sample yielded the 30 T cell receptor beta chains listed below, sequenced in a study of beta chain features in type 1 diabetes. As every portion of the isolated RNA was reverse transcribed, the sequencing read expressed TCRB transcripts. Profiling relied on immunoSEQ multiplex PCR, and the TCRdb table lists in-frame clones only, not all of them. The repertoire holds about 900,000 clones, with about 17% as singletons. Input material: naive CD4+ T cells from blood. These receptors were obtained from a woman aged 18-30 years in good health.

Comment on this clone: Other DNA sequences in this sample translate to the same CDR3. The chain recombines TRBV15 with TRBJ2-1; D is undetermined. This CDR3 has 15 amino acids. Germline V gene lookup returns CDR1 LNHNV and CDR2 YYDKDF (reference sequence). The V end lost 2 bases, the J end lost 4 bases, and 12 bases lay between the germline ends. CDR3 region: CATSRFLEPYNEQFF. The CDR3 bases are TGTGCCACCAGCAGATTTTTGGAGCCTTACAATGAGCAGTTCTTC. Drawing the rest from reference TRBV15 and TRBJ2-1, the complete variable domain is DAMVIQNPRYQVTQFGKPVTLSCSQTLNHNVMYWYQQKSSQAPKLLFHYYDKDFNNEADTPDNFQSRRPNTSFCFLDIRSPGLGDTAMYLCATSRFLEPYNEQFFGPGTRLTVL.

This clone appeared a few times. V gene TRBV7-8 combines with J gene TRBJ2-5; 12 bases map to TRBD2. The J segment lost 5 bases and the V segment lost 0 bases, leaving 7 bases of the junction unmatched. Germline V gives CDR1 SGHVS, CDR2 FQNEAQ. The CDR3 totals 17 residues. The CDR3 DNA is TGTGCCAGCAGCTTAGCGCCTAGCGGGAGGGCCACGGAGACCCAGTACTTC. Its protein product is CASSLAPSGRATETQYF.

The V call is TRBV5-4, the J call TRBJ2-5, with 12 bases matching TRBD2. The CDR3 spans 17 residues. V dropped 4 bases and J dropped 4; count of bases not matched to a gene: 11. Germline CDR1 is SGHNT and CDR2 is YYREEE (reference sequence). In nucleotides, the CDR3 is TGTGCCAGCAGCCAAGTTGCGACTAGCGGGAGAGGAGAGACCCAGTACTTC. Residues: CASSQVATSGRGETQYF.

This clone came up a few times. This same CDR3 is encoded by further DNA sequences in the sample. The rearrangement uses TRBV28 and TRBJ2-7; no clear D. The germline V gene has CDR1 MDHEN and CDR2 SYDVKM. CDR3 size: 11 residues. Trimming left V 6 bases short and J 4 bases short, with 7 bases between. This CDR3 is CASRLEYEQYF. The CDR3 nucleotides read TGTGCCAGCAGACTGGAGTACGAGCAGTACTTC.

V and J are TRBV6-1 and TRBJ1-3; no clear D. Per the germline V gene, CDR1 is MNHNS and CDR2 is SASEGT. Trimming removed 8 bases at V and 7 bases at J, with 15 bases between. The CDR3 totals 13 residues. CDR3 in amino acids: CASGVGSENTIYF. The CDR3 coding sequence is TGTGCCAGCGGCGTCGGGAGCGAGAACACCATATATTTT.

CDR3 sequence reads: CASSVDRLAKNIQYF. CDR3 sequence (DNA): TGTGCCAGCAGTGTGGATCGTCTAGCCAAAAACATTCAGTACTTC. V usage is TRBV25-1 and J usage is TRBJ2-4; D is unresolved. This CDR3 is built from 15 residues. The V end lost 4 bases, the J end lost 0 bases, and 10 bases lay between the germline ends. The germline gives CDR1 MGHDK, CDR2 SYGVNS.

In the case of this clone: One end of the junction is discordant with germline, which a read error may explain. The rearrangement links TRBV9 to TRBJ2-1; tentatively, D is TRBD1 or TRBD2 (6 bases each). CDR1 and CDR2 from the germline V gene are SGDLS and YYNGEE. The CDR3 contains 14 residues. The CDR3 loop reads CASSVLGGYSEQFF. DNA of the CDR3: TGTGCCAGCAGCGTACTAGGGGGGTACAGTGAGCAGTTCTTC.

The chain carries TRBV5-1 and TRBJ2-2; no reliable D call. V was trimmed by 1 base and J by 13 bases, leaving 14 bases between them. Germline V gene lookup returns CDR1 SGHRS and CDR2 YFSETQ. This CDR3 spans 13 amino acids. The DNA of the CDR3 is TGCGCCAGCAGCTTGAATCCTAGGTGGGGGCTGTTTTTT. Translated, it gives CASSLNPRWGLFF. The entire variable domain, with the rest obtained from reference TRBV5-1 and TRBJ2-2, is as follows: KAGVTQTPRYLIKTRGQQVTLSCSPISGHRSVSWYQQTPGQGLQFLFEYFSETQRNKGNFPGRFSGRQFSNSRSEMNVSTLELGDSALYLCASSLNPRWGLFFGEGSRLTVL.

This clone was seen a handful of times. The chain couples TRBV7-2 to TRBJ2-1; TRBD2 aligns across 8 bases. From germline, CDR1 is SGHTA and CDR2 FQGNSA. V lost 5 bases and J lost 8; bases outside the gene matches: 14. The length of the CDR3 is 16 residues. CDR3 nucleotide sequence: TGTGCCAGCAGCCGCCTGCCGGGACTAGTAATCGATGAGCAGTTCTTC. Amino acid sequence: CASSRLPGLVIDEQFF.

This clone has a handful of counts. V usage is TRBV5-1 and J usage is TRBJ1-4, with TRBD1 as a possible D gene (6 bases). Germline V lookup: CDR1 SGHRS, CDR2 YFSETQ. Trimming pared 0 bases from V and 8 bases from J, leaving 11 bases between. The CDR3 sequence is 14 residues long. The CDR3 DNA sequence: TGCGCCAGCAGCTTGGATATTACAGGGGAAAAACTGTTTTTT. Its translation: CASSLDITGEKLFF.

This clone was seen a few times. The chain carries TRBV18 and TRBJ2-6; 11 bases fit TRBD1. The V gene end was trimmed by 2 bases and the J gene end by 0 bases; junction bases not matched to a gene: 3. The CDR3 loop spans 18 amino acids. Germline V CDR1 and CDR2: KGHSH, LQKENI. The CDR3 sequence: CASSPRTGGASGANVLTF. CDR3 nucleotide sequence: TGTGCCAGCTCACCAAGGACAGGGGGCGCCTCTGGGGCCAACGTCCTGACTTTC.

This clone has only a few counts. The V and J genes are TRBV11-2 and TRBJ2-7; 14 nucleotides line up with TRBD2. CDR1 is SGHAT and CDR2 is FQNNGV in the germline V gene. V was clipped by 6 bases and J by 5 bases; unmatched bases: 6. The CDR3 is made up of 15 amino acids. The CDR3 loop reads CASRVTSGRAHEQYF. The CDR3 DNA sequence: TGTGCCAGCAGAGTGACTAGCGGGAGGGCCCACGAGCAGTACTTC.

There are a few counts of this clone. Other DNA sequences in the same sample also yield this CDR3. The chain carries TRBV28 and TRBJ2-1; no definite D call. CDR3 size: 15 residues. V was cut by 3 bases and J by 0 bases, with 9 bases left in between. Germline V lookup: CDR1 MDHEN, CDR2 SYDVKM. CDR3 nucleotide sequence: TGTGCCAGCAGTTTTGCTGGCAGCTCCTACAATGAGCAGTTCTTC. Protein: CASSFAGSSYNEQFF.

Concerning this clone: Distinct nucleotide sequences in the sample also encode this CDR3. This chain links TRBV7-2 with TRBJ1-1; TRBD1 might be the D (5 bases). Trimming removed 3 bases from V and 1 base from J, with 12 bases in between. The CDR3 runs 15 residues. Germline-derived CDR1 and CDR2 are SGHTA and FQGNSA. In DNA, the CDR3 is TGTGCCAGCAGCTTGGGACTGGTACAGAACACTGAAGCTTTCTTT. Translation: CASSLGLVQNTEAFF.

This clone was seen a few times. The chain joins TRBV6-1 to TRBJ1-3; 7 bases map to TRBD1. The junction had 9 bases not matched to a gene; V was cut back by 11 bases and J by 2 bases. CDR3 length equals 14 residues. From germline, CDR1 is MNHNS and CDR2 SASEGT. The CDR3 region is CASTWTGAGNTIYF. CDR3 DNA sequence: TGTGCCTCAACCTGGACAGGAGCTGGAAACACCATATATTTT.

This sequence joins TRBV5-1 and TRBJ2-1; 8 bases fit TRBD1. The CDR3 has 14 amino acids. From germline, CDR1 is SGHRS and CDR2 YFSETQ. Trimming cost V 3 bases and J 9 bases; bases outside gene matches: 8. The CDR3 sequence: CASSSRTGYGEQFF. The DNA of the CDR3 is TGCGCCAGCAGCTCCAGGACAGGGTACGGTGAGCAGTTCTTC.

V is TRBV13 and J is TRBJ2-3; no clear D gene. V lost 2 bases and J lost 2, with 8 bases in between. Germline V gene sequence: CDR1 PRHDT, CDR2 FYEKMQ (reference sequence). The CDR3 consists of 14 residues. The CDR3 spells CASSLSTLTDTQYF. CDR3 DNA sequence: TGTGCCAGCAGCTTATCTACACTCACAGATACGCAGTATTTT. Supplemented by reference TRBV13 and TRBJ2-3, the full variable domain reads AAGVIQSPRHLIKEKRETATLKCYPIPRHDTVYWYQQGPGQDPQFLISFYEKMQSDKGSIPDRFSAQQFSDYHSELNMSSLELGDSALYFCASSLSTLTDTQYFGPGTRLTVL.

J is TRBJ1-3 and V is TRBV5-6, with 8 bases that match TRBD1. CDR3 length equals 13 residues. The germline V gene encodes CDR1 SGHDT and CDR2 YYEEEE. J gave up 3 bases and V 4 bases, and 0 bases lay outside the gene matches. CDR3 sequence (DNA): TGTGCCAGCAGCGGGACAGGTGGAAACACCATATATTTT. It yields the protein CASSGTGGNTIYF.

CDR3 region: CASSVDPAGDYEQYF. Here the CDR3 DNA reads TGTGCCAGCAGCGTAGATCCCGCGGGGGACTACGAGCAGTACTTC. V is TRBV9 and J is TRBJ2-7; TRBD2 matches 7 bases. Germline CDR1 reads SGDLS; CDR2 reads YYNGEE. V shed 0 bases and J 3 bases; nucleotides not matched to a gene: 6. CDR3 size: 15 residues.

This clone was observed a handful of times. V gene TRBV29-1 combines with J gene TRBJ1-2; possibly TRBD1 for D (6 bases). The CDR3 extends over 12 amino acids. The germline CDR1 and CDR2 sequences are SQVTM and ANQGSEA. With 6 bases removed from V and 5 bases from J, the gap between germline ends came to 13 bases. The CDR3: CSVGGGAYGYTF. In nucleotides, the CDR3 is TGCAGCGTAGGTGGGGGGGCGTATGGCTACACCTTC. Full variable domain (remainder filled in from reference TRBV29-1 and TRBJ1-2): SAVISQKPSRDICQRGTSLTIQCQVDSQVTMMFWYRQQPGQSLTLIATANQGSEATYESGFVIDKFPISRPNLTFSTLTVSNMSPEDSSIYLCSVGGGAYGYTFGSGTRLTVV.

In this sample, this clone turned up many times. The genes are TRBV27 and TRBJ2-7; D possibly corresponds to TRBD2 (6 bases). The CDR3 loop spans 13 amino acids. The germline V gene has CDR1 MNHEY and CDR2 SMNVEV (reference sequence). Trimming took off 6 bases at V and 6 bases at J, with 15 bases between the two ends. The CDR3 DNA follows: TGTGCCAGCAGGAAGGCGGGGCTCGGCGAGCAGTACTTC. Encoded protein: CASRKAGLGEQYF.

The chain carries TRBV7-9 and TRBJ2-2, with D perhaps TRBD1 or TRBD2 (5 bases each). Germline CDR1 reads SEHNR; CDR2 reads FQNEAQ (reference sequence). The CDR3 is made up of 19 amino acids. V gave up 5 bases and J gave up 2 bases, with 24 bases separating them. CDR3 loop: CASSRDWGRPRANTGELFF. DNA for the CDR3: TGTGCCAGCAGCCGCGACTGGGGACGGCCTAGAGCAAACACCGGGGAGCTGTTTTTT.

The chain employs TRBV7-8 and TRBJ2-7; tentative D call: TRBD2 (5 bases). Trimming removed 3 bases at V and 4 bases at J, with 16 bases between. Germline CDR1 and CDR2: SGHVS and FQNEAQ. The CDR3 covers 15 residues. The CDR3 here is CASSFAPSREYEQYF. The CDR3 DNA follows: TGTGCCAGCAGCTTTGCCCCTAGCAGAGAGTACGAGCAGTACTTC.

This rearrangement joins TRBV11-1 to TRBJ2-1, with TRBD2 matching over 11 bases. With V trimmed by 0 bases and J by 5 bases, 3 bases remained unmatched. Germline V gene data show CDR1 as SGHAT and CDR2 as FQDESV (reference sequence). The CDR3 runs 16 residues. In DNA form, the CDR3 reads TGTGCCAGCAGCTTAGCCGGGACTAGCGGCAACAATGAGCAGTTCTTC. As protein: CASSLAGTSGNNEQFF. Drawing the rest from reference TRBV11-1 and TRBJ2-1, the complete variable domain is EAEVAQSPRYKITEKSQAVAFWCDPISGHATLYWYRQILGQGPELLVQFQDESVVDDSQLPKDRFSAERLKGVDSTLKIQPAELGDSAMYLCASSLAGTSGNNEQFFGPGTRLTVL.

The chain uses TRBV14 and TRBJ2-1, with D maybe TRBD2 (6 bases). Trimming left V 1 base short and J 6 bases short, with 16 bases between. Germline CDR1 reads SGHDN; CDR2 reads FVKESK. The CDR3 runs 16 residues. Here the CDR3 reads CASSQGGAGPLNEQFF. In DNA, the CDR3 is TGTGCCAGCAGCCAAGGGGGAGCGGGCCCTCTCAATGAGCAGTTCTTC.

Only a few counts were recorded for this clone. This rearrangement joins TRBV19 to TRBJ2-5; no definite D call. The CDR3 spans 11 residues. Trimming cost V 5 bases and J 3 bases, with 4 bases left between them. Germline V gene lookup returns CDR1 LNHDA and CDR2 SQIVND (reference sequence). The CDR3 DNA reads TGTGCCAGTAGTTTTGAAGAGACCCAGTACTTC. It codes for CASSFEETQYF.

This clone was detected only a few times. The chain is built from TRBV10-3 and TRBJ2-5, with D hard to call. Germline V gene data show CDR1 as ENHRY and CDR2 as SYGVKD. The CDR3 is made up of 12 amino acids. V was shortened by 2 bases and J by 0 bases, with 1 base between the two germline ends. The chain's CDR3 is CAISEDQETQYF. The CDR3 DNA sequence: TGTGCCATCAGTGAGGACCAAGAGACCCAGTACTTC.

The chain recombines TRBV11-2 with TRBJ2-6; TRBD1 might be the D (6 bases). The CDR3 is 19 amino acids. Trimming stripped 4 bases from V and 3 bases from J, with 22 bases between. CDR1 SGHAT and CDR2 FQNNGV come from the germline V gene. For the CDR3, the DNA is TGTGCCAGCAGCTCCTCGAGGGGGTCAGGTAGAGGTGGGGCCAACGTCCTGACTTTC. The encoded protein is CASSSSRGSGRGGANVLTF.

This clone occurred a few times. The chain links TRBV4-3 to TRBJ2-1; tentatively, D is TRBD1 (8 bases). Germline V lookup: CDR1 LGHNA, CDR2 YSLEER. The CDR3 loop spans 16 amino acids. The V end lost 4 bases, the J end lost 3 bases, and 16 bases lay between the germline ends. This CDR3 reads CASSLRTGRVYNEQFF. The CDR3 DNA sequence: TGCGCCAGCAGCCTCCGGACAGGGAGGGTCTACAATGAGCAGTTCTTC.

This clone was seen only a few times. The chain uses TRBV7-8 and TRBJ2-6, with D perhaps given as TRBD1 or TRBD2 (5 bases each). The germline V gene has CDR1 SGHVS and CDR2 FQNEAQ. Trimming left V 6 bases short and J 1 base short, with 19 bases between. The CDR3 contains 18 residues. The CDR3 nucleotides read TGTGCCAGCAGGAGCTTTGGGGGTGCGGATTCTGGGGCCAACGTCCTGACTTTC. Translation: CASRSFGGADSGANVLTF.